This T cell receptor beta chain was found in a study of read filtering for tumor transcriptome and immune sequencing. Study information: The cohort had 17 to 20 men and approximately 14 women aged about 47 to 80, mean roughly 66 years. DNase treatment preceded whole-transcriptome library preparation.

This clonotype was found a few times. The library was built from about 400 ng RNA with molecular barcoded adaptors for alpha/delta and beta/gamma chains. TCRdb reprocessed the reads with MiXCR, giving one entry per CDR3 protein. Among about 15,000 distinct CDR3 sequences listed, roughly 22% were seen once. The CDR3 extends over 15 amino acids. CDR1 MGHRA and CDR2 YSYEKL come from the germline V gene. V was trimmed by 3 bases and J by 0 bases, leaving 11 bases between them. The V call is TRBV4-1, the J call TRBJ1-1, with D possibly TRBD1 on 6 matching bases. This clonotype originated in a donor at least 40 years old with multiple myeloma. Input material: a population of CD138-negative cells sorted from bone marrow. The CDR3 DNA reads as TGCGCCAGCAGCCATCGGGAGGGGGTGAACACTGAAGCTTTCTTT. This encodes CASSHREGVNTEAFF.